This record looks at one T cell receptor beta chain sequence and its context. Many counts were recorded for this clonotype. Its binding antigen is unknown. Within one base of it there is no much larger clone, and no base qualities were kept. Per the germline V gene, SGHRS is the CDR1 and YFSETQ is the CDR2. V is shortened by 5 bases, J by 3 bases, and the region joining them spans 11 bases. Measured from the cysteine to the phenylalanine, the CDR3 is 13 residues long. The entry retains the CDR3 DNA only, 39 bases that are in frame from base 1. Hyperthyroidism patients were newly diagnosed, had a disease duration of under 2 months, and were aged 18 to 65 years. Any patient with an uncontrolled infection, another autoimmune disease, pregnancy or lactation was excluded. Diagnoses were based on clinical symptoms, serum thyroxine and TRAb, thyroid ultrasound and orbital computed tomography. Blood from progressor patients was collected at the time of first diagnosis with hyperthyroidism, before any ophthalmopathy symptoms had appeared. PBMCs were separated from roughly 9.6 ml of fresh peripheral blood using Ficoll-Paque density gradient centrifugation. Progressor patients were first diagnosed with Graves' hyperthyroidism and then developed ophthalmopathy during follow-up. Trizol reagent was used to extract total RNA, and RNA quality was then checked on an Agilent 2100 Bioanalyzer.

Amplification of TCR beta CDR3 regions was carried out from RNA transcripts. The TCR CDR3 was subjected to a first round of RT-PCR using the HTBI primer set and the Qiagen OneStep RT-PCR kit. The libraries were constructed in a second round of multiplex PCR and then size-selected and purified. Paired-end sequencing of the libraries was performed with 100 bp reads on an Illumina HiSeq2000. Processing in the source paper ran as follows. SOAPnuke was used to process the raw data, throwing out any read that contained adapters or uncalled bases, had a mean Phred below 15, or lacked an exact constant-primer or identifier match. COPE v1.2.5 was used to merge high-quality paired reads, and clonotypes were defined as unique nucleotide sequences. MiTCR v1.1 was used to align clonotypes to the IMGT TRBV, TRBD and TRBJ reference segments. Only V-J combinations with frequency above 0.0001, covering about 99% of repertoires, were analysed. The TCS score was defined as the ratio of F50 (clonal expansion) to E x V (chaos), calculated using BLOSUM62-based TCRdist between CDR3 peptides within each V-J. Welch's t-statistics and random forest reduced roughly 530 V-J features to 10 to 15, which were used in a naive Bayes classifier (R e1071). Clones were called with MiXCR by TCRdb after fastp trimmed the public reads at Q25, and only in-frame beta chains were retained. One record per CDR3 amino acid sequence lists the most common genes and DNA. The V and J calls, along with clone size, are taken from TCRdb and not from the paper's own processing. This sample is represented by more than 250,000 distinct CDR3 sequences; approximately 14% of them were singletons. The top ten hold 30% to 35% of the sample.

The entry originates in a study of T cells in Graves' hyperthyroidism and ophthalmopathy (dated by TCRdb to between 2019 and 2020). About the investigation overall: Peripheral blood samples were taken at initial diagnosis, before any treatment was given. To identify TCR V-J signatures that set the groups apart, the researchers used a discovery cohort of about a hundred patients, made up of around 42 with Graves' ophthalmopathy and 55 to 65 with stable Graves' hyperthyroidism. Prospective prediction of ophthalmopathy was tested in an independent validation cohort of under 20 hyperthyroidism patients and around 16 patients who later progressed to ophthalmopathy. The approximately 97 discovery patients were randomly divided into training and test sets at a 7:3 ratio. In roughly six Graves' hyperthyroidism patients, the study also compared T-cell repertoires from thyroid tissue with T-cell repertoires from blood. Following sampling, methimazole starting at 30 mg daily was given to hyperthyroidism patients, and high-dose intravenous methylprednisolone was given to ophthalmopathy patients. TCR Vbeta CDR3 sequencing of 140 or so peripheral blood samples (about 45 ophthalmopathy, 75 to 80 hyperthyroidism and roughly 17 progressor patients) is reported in the paper.

What the study reported, not specific to this receptor: In validation, the model predicted progression to ophthalmopathy with over 65% sensitivity and over 72% specificity, a median of roughly seven months before onset. No statistical method was used to set the sample size in advance, and investigators knew the group allocation. A 13 V-J signature model separated ophthalmopathy from stable hyperthyroidism, with 87.88% sensitivity and roughly 81% specificity in cross-validation and 80%/75% in testing. Most expanded thyroid clonotypes (frequency above 0.001) were also detected in blood, suggesting blood repertoires may reflect thyroid immune responses.

Sample: blood. The chain was built from TRBV5-1 and TRBJ1-1; a confident D gene designation cannot be given. This receptor was taken from a woman in her forties or fifties with Graves' hyperthyroidism that later progressed to Graves' ophthalmopathy. Read as DNA, the sequence is TGCGCCAGCAGTCGGGAGTGGGACACTGAAGCTTTCTTT. This sequence encodes CASSREWDTEAFF.